This record concerns one TCR beta chain sequence. Its antigen is still unknown. These data belong to a study of cytomegalovirus exposure and HLA in healthy donors. Study observations and caveats: Later analysis found that TCR beta chains associated with HLA were more clonally expanded than other, equally common chains. With DRB1 most and HLA-C fewest, TCR association rates differed between HLA loci in a later analysis. Within the data, a cluster of highly shared sequence variants was likely a sequencing artifact. Rare TCR sequences dominated, though some public TCRs recurred in many donors.

Primers included in the PCR were 60 Vbeta and 13 Jbeta primers. Only in-frame clones appear in the TCRdb table, and some are missing; sequencing was by immunoSEQ multiplex PCR. Found here are about 200,000 clones; the top ten clones hold roughly 0.74%. CDR3 length: 17 amino acids. V was cut by 6 bases and J by 2 bases, with 22 bases left in between. Germline V lookup: CDR1 KGHSH, CDR2 LQKENI. The rearrangement uses TRBV18 and TRBJ2-5; no clear D. The receptor's source is a boy aged 5-17 years in good health and CMV-seronegative. Sequencing used PBMCs. The CDR3 loop reads CASSSNSPAPNQETQYF. Written as DNA, the CDR3 is TGTGCCAGCTCTTCAAATTCCCCAGCGCCTAATCAAGAGACCCAGTACTTC.